Described below is a single TCR beta chain sequence and its context. The CDR3 has 13 residues. Trimming pared 1 base from V and 6 bases from J, leaving 6 bases between. Germline V gives CDR1 SGHTA, CDR2 FQGTGA. The source of the sample is a study of blood T cell repertoires in COVID-19. In the study overall: Samples taken during acute and convalescent COVID-19 were collected in the United States, Italy and Spain.

In the source study's methods: It was from reference gene primer amplification that nucleated cell counts were estimated. Using immunoSEQ multiplex PCR, the repertoire was profiled, and TCRdb retains in-frame clones only, with some absent. That table is the source of V, J and clone size, and D and trimming were worked out from the DNA. The sample lists 250,000 to 350,000 clones, approximately 90% occurring once. Sequencing was performed on peripheral blood. The sequence was obtained from a young man with active or convalescent COVID-19. This chain links TRBV7-3 with TRBJ2-2; tentative D call: TRBD2 (5 bases). Here the CDR3 reads CASSLMRAGELFF. CDR3 DNA sequence: TGTGCCAGCAGCTTAATGCGGGCCGGGGAGCTGTTTTTT.